The TCR beta chain under discussion was sequenced for a study of CD8 T cells in Susac syndrome. Germline V CDR1 and CDR2: LGHDT, YNNKEL (reference sequence). This CDR3 is built from 13 residues. With 1 base removed from V and 4 bases from J, the gap between germline ends came to 7 bases. RNA in amounts of roughly 0.5 to 1 ug was reverse transcribed with random hexamers. Amplification of the TCR beta CDR3 was carried out by immunoSEQ multiplex PCR, which spanned a total of 54 Vbeta and 13 Jbeta segments. TCRdb recomputed calls from the immunoSEQ multiplex PCR reads with MiXCR, one row per CDR3 protein. Altogether 150,000 to 250,000 distinct CDR3 sequences are present, 90% to 95% being singletons, with the ten largest covering about 0.087%. This clonotype was counted once. The study sequenced TCR beta in blood CD8+ and CD4+ T cells. The multiple sclerosis control cohort comprised treatment-naive individuals presenting with stable or active relapsing-remitting disease. TEMRA cells were enriched by FACS, while CD8+ and CD4+ T cells were obtained through a negative isolation that was performed magnetically.

The rearrangement links TRBV3-1 to TRBJ1-2; unclear D gene. The specimen sequenced was CD4+ T cells from PBMCs. The clonotype comes from a human donor with multiple sclerosis. The chain's CDR3 is CASSQVVGYGYTF. CDR3 bases: TGTGCCAGCAGCCAAGTAGTCGGCTATGGCTACACCTTC.